This T cell receptor (beta chain) emerged from a study of blood T cells in healthy people across ages. Study-wide findings and caveats: Versus aged donors, long-lived donors had higher diversity and more naive CD4+ cells. Roughly linearly, TCR beta diversity per million T cells fell as age increased. The percentage of naive T cells correlated strongly with TCR beta diversity.

The second PCR ran roughly 7 to 12 cycles with a sample-barcoded 5' primer and J-beta primers. TCRdb re-derived calls from the 5' RACE reads in MiXCR, one entry per CDR3 protein. The repertoire holds approximately 800,000 distinct CDR3 sequences, with about 34% as singletons. All donors came from Russia, were Caucasian and healthy, and spanned ages roughly 6 to 100. Details on this clonotype: Its target is not known.

The origin of this receptor is a man between 18 and 29 years old in good health. Source material: blood.

CDR3 DNA sequence: TGTGCCAGCAGCCCATCGTCGGGGCAGAATAATGAAAAACTGTTTTTT. Protein: CASSPSSGQNNEKLFF. The chain combines TRBV7-9 with TRBJ1-4; D may be TRBD1 (5 bases). Germline V gene data show CDR1 as SEHNR and CDR2 as FQNEAQ (reference sequence). V lost 5 bases and J 4 bases, leaving 17 bases between the germline ends. This CDR3 region has 16 residues. The entire variable domain, with the rest obtained from reference TRBV7-9 and TRBJ1-4, is as follows: DTGVSQNPRHKITKRGQNVTFRCDPISEHNRLYWYRQTLGQGPEFLTYFQNEAQLEKSRLLSDRFSAERPKGSFSTLEIQRTEQGDSAMYLCASSPSSGQNNEKLFFGSGTQLSVL.